Below, 25 T cell receptor beta chains from the same sample are listed, as sequenced in a study of T-cell memory formation after mild COVID-19. Via MiXCR, TCRdb re-called the 5' RACE reads, giving one row per CDR3 protein. The sample records roughly 400,000 distinct CDR3 sequences, more than 20% being singletons. The sequencing input was PBMCs or a T cell subset sorted from them (not recorded which). Receptors were obtained from an adult woman who had mild COVID-19 (a few samples of this study predate the infection). Cell type and time point are not known.

This clonotype showed up just a few times. The chain has TRBV6-6 and TRBJ2-7, with 7 nucleotides matching TRBD2. CDR1 and CDR2 (germline): MNHNY, SVGAGI (reference sequence). The CDR3 extends over 16 amino acids. The junction had 10 bases not matched to a gene; V was cut back by 2 bases and J by 3 bases. CDR3 amino acids: CASSYIRPGGGYEQYF. The CDR3 DNA reads TGTGCCAGCAGTTACATCCGTCCGGGAGGCGGCTACGAGCAGTACTTC.

The table lists this clonotype with a few counts. The gene calls are TRBV5-1 and TRBJ2-3; D remains unclear. V dropped 0 bases and J dropped 3 bases, with 8 bases sitting between them. The CDR3 loop spans 14 amino acids. CDR1 SGHRS and CDR2 YFSETQ come from the germline V gene. DNA of the CDR3: TGCGCCAGCAGCTTGGACCGTGAAACAGATACGCAGTATTTT. Translating it yields CASSLDRETDTQYF.

V usage is TRBV3-1 and J usage is TRBJ1-3; 10 bases align to TRBD1. The germline V gene encodes CDR1 LGHDT and CDR2 YNNKEL (reference sequence). The CDR3 runs 14 residues. Unmatched junction bases numbered 4, after V lost 5 bases and J lost 6 bases. This CDR3 reads CASSSRQGANTIYF. As DNA, the CDR3 is TGTGCCAGCAGCTCACGACAGGGGGCAAACACCATATATTTT.

This sequence joins TRBV29-1 and TRBJ1-1, with D hard to call. From germline, CDR1 is SQVTM and CDR2 ANQGSEA. The CDR3 has 11 amino acids. Trimming left V 6 bases short and J 4 bases short, with 9 bases between. The CDR3 reads CSVGTSTEAFF. The CDR3 nucleotides are TGCAGCGTGGGAACTTCCACTGAAGCTTTCTTT.

The chain couples TRBV2 to TRBJ1-5; D remains unclear. The ends were cut back, 4 bases at V and 0 bases at J, with 10 bases in the middle. The CDR3 contains 15 residues. The V gene's germline CDR1 is SNHLY and CDR2 FYNNEI. The CDR3 loop is CASSGTLNSNQPQHF. In DNA, the CDR3 is TGTGCCAGCAGTGGGACGTTGAATAGCAATCAGCCCCAGCATTTT.

The chain combines TRBV3-1 with TRBJ1-2; 11 bases agree with TRBD1. Germline CDR1 is LGHDT and CDR2 is YNNKEL (reference sequence). CDR3 length: 17 amino acids. V lost 6 bases and J lost 8; bases outside the gene matches: 17. In DNA, the CDR3 is TGTGCCAGCAGACAAACAGCTAGCGGACAGGGGGCTTCGGGCTACACCTTC. Residues: CASRQTASGQGASGYTF. Together with reference TRBV3-1 and TRBJ1-2, the CDR3 gives the full variable domain: DTAVSQTPKYLVTQMGNDKSIKCEQNLGHDTMYWYKQDSKKFLKIMFSYNNKELIINETVPNRFSPKSPDKAHLNLHINSLELGDSAVYFCASRQTASGQGASGYTFGSGTRLTVV.

This clonotype was detected only a few times. The chain links TRBV5-1 to TRBJ2-3; tentative D call: TRBD2 (5 bases). The CDR3 has 15 amino acids. V was trimmed by 0 bases and J by 6 bases, leaving 14 bases between them. Germline values: CDR1 SGHRS, CDR2 YFSETQ. The DNA for the CDR3 is TGCGCCAGCAGCTTGGACGGGATTAGCAGCGATACGCAGTATTTT. The encoded protein is CASSLDGISSDTQYF.

The chain employs TRBV24-1 and TRBJ2-1; 9 bases line up with TRBD2. The CDR3 contains 16 residues. Trimming took 2 bases from V and 9 from J; bases not matched to a gene: 10. Germline values: CDR1 KGHDR, CDR2 SFDVKD. CDR3 DNA sequence: TGTGCCACCAGTGATTACTCAGGCGGGAGGGGGACTGAGCAGTTCTTC. Translating gives CATSDYSGGRGTEQFF.

This chain links TRBV20-1 with TRBJ1-1; perhaps TRBD1 as D (6 bases). This CDR3 region has 13 residues. V was clipped by 7 bases and J by 0 bases, with 12 bases between them. Germline V gives CDR1 DFQATT, CDR2 SNEGSKA (reference sequence). The CDR3 DNA reads as TGCAGTGGCCGCAGGGACATGAACACTGAAGCTTTCTTT. It encodes CSGRRDMNTEAFF.

The gene calls are TRBV20-1 and TRBJ2-1, with TRBD2 matching over 8 bases. With V trimmed by 5 bases and J by 9 bases, 15 bases remained unmatched. This CDR3 has 15 residues. CDR1 and CDR2 (germline): DFQATT, SNEGSKA (reference sequence). The CDR3 region is CSAQPGLGRRGEQFF. In DNA, the CDR3 is TGCAGTGCTCAACCGGGACTAGGAAGACGGGGTGAGCAGTTCTTC.

J is TRBJ2-5 and V is TRBV7-3; tentative D call: TRBD2 (5 bases). The CDR3 extends over 15 amino acids. Looked up from germline, CDR1 is SGHTA and CDR2 is FQGTGA. Deletions cut 1 base from V and 3 bases from J, with 12 bases between. The CDR3 loop is CASSLMGWEKETQYF. The DNA for the CDR3 is TGTGCCAGCAGCTTAATGGGGTGGGAGAAAGAGACCCAGTACTTC.

CDR3 loop: CASSQDFGGRAKNIQYF. CDR3 DNA: TGTGCCAGCAGCCAAGATTTCGGGGGTAGAGCCAAAAACATTCAGTACTTC. The V gene is TRBV3-1, the J gene TRBJ2-4, with D possibly matching TRBD2 (6 bases). Germline loops: CDR1 LGHDT, CDR2 YNNKEL (reference sequence). The CDR3 is 17 residues long. Trimming left V 0 bases short and J 0 bases short, with 12 bases between.

The chain combines TRBV6-5 with TRBJ1-1; D perhaps matches TRBD1 (5 bases). The germline V and J ends were trimmed by 7 bases and 1 base, with 10 bases remaining between them. The CDR3 totals 13 residues. Germline V gives CDR1 MNHEY, CDR2 SVGAGI. CDR3 region: CASTSRANTEAFF. The CDR3 region has the DNA TGTGCCAGCACCTCCAGGGCGAACACTGAAGCTTTCTTT.

V is TRBV12-3 or TRBV12-4 and J is TRBJ1-5, with D unresolved. V lost 5 bases to trimming and J lost 5 bases, with 10 bases between them. The CDR3 covers 13 residues. The CDR3 loop is CASSPALYQPQHF. The CDR3 bases are TGTGCCAGCAGTCCGGCCTTATATCAGCCCCAGCATTTT.

Only a few counts were recorded for this clonotype. This sequence joins TRBV27 and TRBJ2-7; D uncertain. The V and J ends lost 0 bases and 7 bases respectively, with 22 bases between them. Germline V CDR1 and CDR2: MNHEY, SMNVEV (reference sequence). CDR3 length equals 17 residues. The DNA of the CDR3 is TGTGCCAGCAGTTTATCAGAAGGCAGACCAGAGTTTGGGGAGCAGTACTTC. Its translation is CASSLSEGRPEFGEQYF.

This clonotype was detected a few times. The chain couples TRBV9 to TRBJ2-2; D may match TRBD1 or TRBD2 (5 bases each). This CDR3 is built from 17 residues. Deletions cut 1 base from V and 2 bases from J, with 15 bases between. The V gene's germline CDR1 is SGDLS and CDR2 YYNGEE. CDR3 coding DNA: TGTGCCAGCAGCGTACCTTTGAGGGGCTCAAACACCGGGGAGCTGTTTTTT. This codes for CASSVPLRGSNTGELFF.

The chain carries TRBV29-1 and TRBJ2-7, with 11 bases that match TRBD1. The CDR3 extends over 15 amino acids. Trimming took 2 bases from V and 3 from J; bases not matched to a gene: 6. Germline values: CDR1 SQVTM, CDR2 ANQGSEA. The CDR3 DNA sequence: TGCAGCGTTGAATCTAGGGGACAGGGGGACTACGAGCAGTACTTC. It specifies CSVESRGQGDYEQYF.

This clonotype came up a few times. The chain recombines TRBV7-8 with TRBJ2-1, with 10 positions matching TRBD1. In germline, CDR1 is SGHVS, CDR2 FQNEAQ. J lost 4 bases, V lost 5 bases, and 8 bases had no gene match. The CDR3 sequence is 16 residues long. This CDR3 is CASSPSRDRGYNEQFF. The CDR3 nucleotides are TGTGCCAGCAGCCCCAGCCGGGACAGGGGATACAATGAGCAGTTCTTC.

This clonotype was seen a handful of times. V gene TRBV3-1 combines with J gene TRBJ2-5; D is perhaps TRBD1 or TRBD2 (5 bases each). With 0 bases removed from V and 1 base from J, the gap between germline ends came to 9 bases. Per germline, CDR1 LGHDT and CDR2 YNNKEL (reference sequence). The CDR3 has 15 amino acids. This CDR3 reads CASSQDGGIQETQYF. As DNA, the CDR3 is TGTGCCAGCAGCCAAGATGGGGGAATCCAAGAGACCCAGTACTTC.

This clonotype showed up many times. This chain uses TRBV5-1 with TRBJ2-1; 10 bases fit TRBD2. Germline CDR1 SGHRS, CDR2 YFSETQ. Trimming cost V 2 bases and J 10 bases; bases outside gene matches: 9. This CDR3 contains 15 residues. The CDR3 is CASSLGTSVVVEQFF. The CDR3 DNA reads as TGCGCCAGCAGCTTAGGGACTAGCGTAGTAGTAGAGCAGTTCTTC.

The chain is built from TRBV24-1 and TRBJ2-3, with D tentatively TRBD2 (6 bases). The CDR3 runs to 15 residues. V dropped 3 bases and J dropped 0 bases, with 9 bases sitting between them. Germline V lookup: CDR1 KGHDR, CDR2 SFDVKD. In nucleotides, the CDR3 is TGTGCCACCAGTGATACGGGGACTAGCACAGATACGCAGTATTTT. Translation gives CATSDTGTSTDTQYF.

V gene TRBV7-2 combines with J gene TRBJ2-7; D gene unclear. The CDR3 runs to 15 residues. Deletions cut 5 bases from V and 3 bases from J, with 17 bases between. CDR1 SGHTA and CDR2 FQGNSA come from the germline V gene. The CDR3 nucleotides are TGTGCCAGCAGCACCGTATCTGGGGTCGTCTACGAGCAGTACTTC. This encodes CASSTVSGVVYEQYF.

In its sample, this clonotype was seen a few times. This chain connects TRBV20-1 to TRBJ1-4, with a weak D call TRBD1 (5 bases). CDR1 and CDR2 from the germline V gene are DFQATT and SNEGSKA (reference sequence). This CDR3 contains 14 residues. V was pared by 3 bases and J by 0 bases, with 8 bases between. The CDR3 DNA follows: TGCAGTGCTAGGGGGGGTGCAACTAATGAAAAACTGTTTTTT. This gives the protein CSARGGATNEKLFF.

The V and J genes are TRBV27 and TRBJ2-3; 8 bases are a match to TRBD2. The CDR3 loop spans 15 amino acids. V shed 5 bases, J shed 6 bases, and the junction held 10 bases outside the gene matches. Germline CDR1 and CDR2: MNHEY and SMNVEV (reference sequence). The CDR3 loop is CASSPEAGVADTQYF. In nucleotides, the CDR3 is TGTGCCAGCAGTCCTGAAGCGGGAGTGGCGGATACGCAGTATTTT.

This clonotype has just a few counts. This chain connects TRBV5-4 to TRBJ2-1; D not resolved. Trimming stripped 3 bases from V and 8 bases from J, with 12 bases between. From germline, CDR1 is SGHNT and CDR2 YYREEE (reference sequence). The CDR3 extends over 13 amino acids. The CDR3 reads CASSSADMYEQFF. CDR3 nucleotides: TGTGCCAGCAGCTCGGCCGATATGTATGAGCAGTTCTTC.